This passage covers 28 T cell receptor beta chains from one sample sequenced in a study of regulatory T cells in long-lasting Graves disease. Relying on iRepertoire HTBI primers and Arm-PCR of CDR3 regions, the team built TCR beta libraries. TCRdb itself ran the multiplex PCR reads through MiXCR, one entry per CDR3 protein. The sample lists 310,000 or so distinct CDR3 sequences; 20% to 25% were seen once. Time point reported: persistent/refractory GD, antithyroid drugs over 5 years with positive TRAb. Preparation of the TCR library used RNA extracted from PBMCs. The sequencing used peripheral blood mononuclear cells (PBMCs), collected when the disease was refractory, from a patient treated with antithyroid drugs. The receptors shown here come from a female donor with Graves disease.

The sample holds a few counts of this clonotype. V usage is TRBV29-1 and J usage is TRBJ2-7, with D perhaps TRBD1 (6 bases). Germline CDR1 reads SQVTM; CDR2 reads ANQGSEA. The CDR3 totals 12 residues. V lost 7 bases, J lost 6 bases, and 16 bases lay in between. The CDR3 sequence is CSAPGHGGEQYF. CDR3 DNA: TGCAGCGCGCCGGGACACGGAGGCGAGCAGTACTTC.

A word on this clonotype: A read error is possible here, since a much larger clone lies one base away. This chain joins TRBV28 and TRBJ2-7, with no clear D. Germline assignment: CDR1 MDHEN and CDR2 SYDVKM. This CDR3 comprises 14 residues. The CDR3 sequence is CASSLATYSYGQYF. CDR3 DNA sequence: TGTGCCAGCAGTTTAGCGACTTACTCCTACGGGCAGTACTTC.

In DNA form, the CDR3 reads TGTGCCAGCAGCTTAACAGGGAGGGGAGAAGCTTTCTTT. Amino acid sequence: CASSLTGRGEAFF. V is TRBV11-2 and J is TRBJ1-1; weak D call: TRBD1 (6 bases). The CDR3 covers 13 residues. Trimming stripped 2 bases from V and 8 bases from J, with 12 bases between. The germline CDR1 and CDR2 sequences are SGHAT and FQNNGV.

This clonotype has ten or more counts. The chain carries TRBV6-1 and TRBJ1-2; the D is unclear. Deletions cut 4 bases from V and 4 bases from J, with 13 bases between. Per germline, CDR1 MNHNS and CDR2 SASEGT. This CDR3 contains 14 residues. The CDR3 DNA sequence: TGTGCCAGCAGTGGAAGAGTGATTACCTATGGCTACACCTTC. Its translation: CASSGRVITYGYTF.

There are many counts of this clonotype. The V and J genes are TRBV28 and TRBJ2-7, with 7 bases lining up with TRBD2. This CDR3 is built from 13 residues. Germline lookup yields CDR1 MDHEN and CDR2 SYDVKM. J gave up 1 base and V 6 bases, and 3 bases lay outside the gene matches. The CDR3, as DNA: TGTGCCAGCAGACTTAGCGGGTCCTACGAGCAGTACTTC. This translates into CASRLSGSYEQYF.

Ten or more counts support this clonotype. V usage is TRBV6-1 and J usage is TRBJ2-2; tentatively, D is TRBD2 (6 bases). V lost 5 bases, J lost 2 bases, and 12 bases lay in between. The germline gives CDR1 MNHNS, CDR2 SASEGT. This CDR3 spans 15 amino acids. The CDR3 sequence: CASSLYGSNTGELFF. The CDR3 bases are TGTGCCAGCAGTCTCTACGGGAGCAACACCGGGGAGCTGTTTTTT.

The sample holds many counts of this clonotype. J is TRBJ2-7 and V is TRBV2, with D tentatively TRBD1 (6 bases). V lost 5 bases to trimming and J lost 0 bases, with 20 bases between them. Germline assignment: CDR1 SNHLY and CDR2 FYNNEI. The CDR3 runs to 17 residues. CDR3 region: CASSQGPDTPSSYEQYF. In DNA, the CDR3 is TGTGCCAGCAGTCAGGGGCCTGACACCCCGAGCTCCTACGAGCAGTACTTC.

This clonotype was seen many times. The J gene is TRBJ1-1, the V gene TRBV2, with unresolved D. Germline values: CDR1 SNHLY, CDR2 FYNNEI. The CDR3 has 15 residues. V was clipped by 1 base and J by 1 base, with 10 bases between them. CDR3 sequence reads: CASSEVVRRNTEAFF. The CDR3 DNA is TGTGCCAGCAGTGAAGTCGTGAGAAGGAACACTGAAGCTTTCTTT.

The chain combines TRBV4-1 with TRBJ1-5; D not resolved. V was clipped by 4 bases and J by 3 bases, with 13 bases between them. CDR1 and CDR2 (germline): MGHRA, YSYEKL. The CDR3 length is 15 residues. This chain's CDR3 is CASSLSTDLNQPQHF. The CDR3 nucleotides are TGCGCCAGCAGCCTAAGTACGGACCTCAATCAGCCCCAGCATTTT.

The chain carries TRBV29-1 and TRBJ2-5, with 10 bases that match TRBD2. This CDR3 is built from 15 residues. CDR1 SQVTM and CDR2 ANQGSEA come from the germline V gene. V dropped 6 bases and J dropped 3; count of bases not matched to a gene: 10. CDR3 in amino acids: CSVGSGTSVKETQYF. CDR3 in DNA: TGCAGCGTGGGGTCCGGGACTAGCGTGAAAGAGACCCAGTACTTC.

This chain links TRBV4-1 with TRBJ2-5; no reliable D call. The CDR3 consists of 16 residues. Trimming removed 0 bases from V and 5 bases from J, with 16 bases in between. The germline CDR1 and CDR2 sequences are MGHRA and YSYEKL. Here the CDR3 DNA reads TGCGCCAGCAGCCAAGAACTTAACGACCTTGGGGAGACCCAGTACTTC. Its protein product is CASSQELNDLGETQYF.

In the case of this clonotype: Here the CDR3 omits its conserved ending phenylalanine or tryptophan, so a read error is the likely source. The chain combines TRBV19 with TRBJ2-5, with 7 bases matching TRBD2. The CDR3 runs to 14 residues. Germline CDR1 LNHDA, CDR2 SQIVND (reference sequence). Germline trimming cut 4 bases from V and 2 bases from J; bases unmatched to any gene: 4. Here the CDR3 DNA reads TGTGCCAGTAGTACCCAGCGGGGTCAAGAGACCCAGTACCTC. It specifies CASSTQRGQETQYL.

This clonotype was counted between two and nine times. The chain couples TRBV4-1 to TRBJ1-1, with 7 bases aligning to TRBD1. The CDR3 extends over 22 amino acids. Germline V lookup: CDR1 MGHRA, CDR2 YSYEKL. Unmatched junction bases numbered 23, after V lost 0 bases and J lost 1 base. The CDR3 DNA reads TGCGCCAGCAGCCAAGAAAGGACAGACAGGGAATTCCCCTTCGTCCGGAACACTGAAGCTTTCTTT. It is translated as CASSQERTDREFPFVRNTEAFF.

This clonotype has a count of ten or more. The rearrangement uses TRBV15 and TRBJ1-1; possible D gene TRBD1, 6 bases. The length of the CDR3 is 15 residues. Per the germline V gene, CDR1 is LNHNV and CDR2 is YYDKDF (reference sequence). V lost 4 bases and J 2 bases, leaving 14 bases between the germline ends. The CDR3 sequence is CATSKKLGANTEAFF. Here the CDR3 DNA reads TGTGCCACCAGCAAAAAGCTGGGGGCCAACACTGAAGCTTTCTTT.

The rearrangement uses TRBV27 and TRBJ2-3; TRBD2 agrees at 7 bases. This CDR3 has 14 amino acids. J lost 6 bases, V lost 7 bases, and 10 bases had no gene match. Germline values: CDR1 MNHEY, CDR2 SMNVEV (reference sequence). The CDR3 loop is CASTWTGGGDTQYF. The CDR3 DNA follows: TGTGCCAGCACGTGGACGGGAGGAGGGGATACGCAGTATTTT.

This chain connects TRBV20-1 to TRBJ1-1; D call uncertain. The V and J ends lost 6 bases and 1 base respectively, with 12 bases between them. The germline V gene encodes CDR1 DFQATT and CDR2 SNEGSKA (reference sequence). The CDR3 runs to 13 residues. CDR3 sequence reads: CSAEPTTNTEAFF. The CDR3 nucleotides are TGCAGTGCCGAACCGACAACGAACACTGAAGCTTTCTTT.

The J gene is TRBJ2-6, the V gene TRBV3-1; weak D call: TRBD1 (5 bases). This CDR3 has 16 residues. Germline CDR1 LGHDT, CDR2 YNNKEL (reference sequence). V gave up 4 bases and J gave up 2 bases, with 12 bases separating them. CDR3 in amino acids: CASSPARGTGANVLTF. As DNA, the CDR3 is TGTGCCAGCAGCCCTGCTAGGGGAACTGGGGCCAACGTCCTGACTTTC. Together with reference TRBV3-1 and TRBJ2-6, the CDR3 gives the full variable domain: DTAVSQTPKYLVTQMGNDKSIKCEQNLGHDTMYWYKQDSKKFLKIMFSYNNKELIINETVPNRFSPKSPDKAHLNLHINSLELGDSAVYFCASSPARGTGANVLTFGAGSRLTVL.

This clonotype was detected ten times or more. This chain connects TRBV7-2 to TRBJ2-7; perhaps TRBD2 as D (5 bases). Germline CDR1 reads SGHTA; CDR2 reads FQGNSA. V was clipped by 2 bases and J by 6 bases, with 11 bases between them. This CDR3 is built from 13 residues. DNA for the CDR3: TGTGCCAGCAGCTTAACTAGTTTTGGCGAGCAGTACTTC. Its translation is CASSLTSFGEQYF.

The chain employs TRBV14 and TRBJ2-2, with D possibly being TRBD2 (5 bases). The length of the CDR3 is 16 residues. The germline V and J ends were trimmed by 4 bases and 6 bases, with 18 bases remaining between them. Looked up from germline, CDR1 is SGHDN and CDR2 is FVKESK. The CDR3 sequence is CASSRLNTGWAGELFF. The CDR3 DNA follows: TGTGCCAGCAGCCGCCTTAATACGGGGTGGGCCGGGGAGCTGTTTTTT.

V and J are TRBV7-2 and TRBJ2-7; the match to TRBD1 covers 8 bases. CDR3 length equals 14 residues. V lost 4 bases, J lost 2 bases, and 4 bases stayed unmatched. CDR1 SGHTA and CDR2 FQGNSA come from the germline V gene. The CDR3 sequence is CASSSDRGAYEQYF. The CDR3 bases are TGTGCCAGCAGCTCCGACAGGGGAGCCTACGAGCAGTACTTC. Variable domain in full (rest from reference TRBV7-2 and TRBJ2-7): GAGVSQSPSNKVTEKGKDVELRCDPISGHTALYWYRQSLGQGLEFLIYFQGNSAPDKSGLPSDRFSAERTGGSVSTLTIQRTQQEDSAVYLCASSSDRGAYEQYFGPGTRLTVT.

This clonotype has ten or more counts. The chain carries TRBV2 and TRBJ2-3, with D unresolved. Germline CDR1 is SNHLY and CDR2 is FYNNEI. The CDR3 covers 15 residues. Trimming removed 4 bases at V and 0 bases at J, with 11 bases between. CDR3 loop: CASSVTRTSTDTQYF. CDR3 coding DNA: TGTGCCAGCAGTGTGACGCGAACTAGCACAGATACGCAGTATTTT.

There are many counts of this clonotype. J is TRBJ2-5 and V is TRBV12-3 or TRBV12-4; 8 nucleotides align to TRBD2. The CDR3 sequence is 14 residues long. V shed 5 bases and J 5 bases; nucleotides not matched to a gene: 7. CDR3 in DNA: TGTGCCAGCAGTCCCGGCGGGGGGAGTGAGACCCAGTACTTC. It codes for CASSPGGGSETQYF.

The chain has TRBV20-1 and TRBJ2-7, with D hard to call. Trimming pared 3 bases from V and 3 bases from J, leaving 6 bases between. Germline V CDR1 and CDR2: DFQATT, SNEGSKA (reference sequence). The CDR3 is made up of 11 amino acids. In DNA, the CDR3 is TGCAGTGCTAGGTCCATCTACGAGCAGTACTTC. It specifies CSARSIYEQYF.

This clonotype was counted many times. The V gene is TRBV30, the J gene TRBJ1-4, with D hard to call. There are 15 residues in the CDR3. Germline lookup yields CDR1 GTSNPN and CDR2 SVGIG (reference sequence). V dropped 5 bases and J dropped 7 bases, with 20 bases sitting between them. Written as DNA, the CDR3 is TGTGCCTGGCGCCCTAAAGGGTCCGGGATTGAAAAACTGTTTTTT. It translates to CAWRPKGSGIEKLFF.

This clonotype appeared a few times. The gene calls are TRBV29-1 and TRBJ2-7; no firm D call. Germline CDR1 is SQVTM and CDR2 is ANQGSEA. CDR3 length: 11 residues. V lost 5 bases and J lost 3, with 8 bases in between. CDR3 region: CSVLDLYEQYF. CDR3 sequence (DNA): TGCAGCGTTCTGGACCTCTACGAGCAGTACTTC.

This clonotype was seen just once. Possible read error: a much larger clone is one base away. The chain links TRBV11-2 to TRBJ1-3; D is ambiguous. CDR3 length: 16 residues. V gave up 5 bases and J gave up 2 bases, with 16 bases separating them. Germline V CDR1 and CDR2: SGHAT, FQNNGV. CDR3 sequence (DNA): TGTGCCAGCAGCCTGCCCGACAAGCAAACTGGAAACACCATATATTTT. Protein: CASSLPDKQTGNTIYF.

The chain uses TRBV29-1 and TRBJ2-5; D unclear. The CDR3 runs 10 residues. Germline V gene lookup returns CDR1 SQVTM and CDR2 ANQGSEA. The V end lost 1 base, the J end lost 4 bases, and 1 base lay between the germline ends. CDR3 coding DNA: TGCAGCGTTGAAGCAGAGACCCAGTACTTC. Translating it yields CSVEAETQYF.

The rearrangement uses TRBV24-1 and TRBJ2-5, with D possibly called TRBD1 or TRBD2 (5 bases each). The CDR3 runs to 14 residues. V was pared by 4 bases and J by 2 bases, with 10 bases between. Germline lookup yields CDR1 KGHDR and CDR2 SFDVKD. The CDR3 here is CATSDRDVQETQYF. Written as DNA, the CDR3 is TGTGCCACCAGTGACAGGGACGTTCAAGAGACCCAGTACTTC.